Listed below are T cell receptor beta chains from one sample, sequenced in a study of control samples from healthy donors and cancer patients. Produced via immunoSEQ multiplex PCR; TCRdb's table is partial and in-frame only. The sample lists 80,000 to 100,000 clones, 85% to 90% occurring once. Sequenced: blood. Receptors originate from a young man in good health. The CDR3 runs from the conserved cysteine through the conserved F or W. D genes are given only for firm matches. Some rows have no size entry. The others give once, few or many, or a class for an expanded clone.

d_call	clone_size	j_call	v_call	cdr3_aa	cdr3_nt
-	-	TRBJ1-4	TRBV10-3	CAISESGEIMELFF	TGTGCCATCAGTGAGTCGGGAGAAATAATGGAACTGTTTTTT
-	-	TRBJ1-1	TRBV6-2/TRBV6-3	CASSYRDNTEAFF	TGTGCCAGCAGTTACCGGGACAACACTGAAGCTTTCTTT
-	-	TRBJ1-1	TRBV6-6	CASSSFNTVNTEAFF	TGTGCCAGCAGTTCCTTTAACACCGTGAACACTGAAGCTTTCTTT
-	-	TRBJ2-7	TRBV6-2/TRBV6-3	CASSYSTEQYF	TGTGCCAGCAGTTACTCGACAGAGCAGTACTTC
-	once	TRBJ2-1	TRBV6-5	CASSYGGVDEQFF	TGTGCCAGCAGTTACGGCGGAGTTGATGAGCAGTTCTTC
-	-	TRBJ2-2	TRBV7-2	CASSLGQGNTGELFF	TGTGCCAGCAGCTTGGGCCAGGGGAACACCGGGGAGCTGTTTTTT
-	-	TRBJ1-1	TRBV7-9	CASSLAEVTGTEAFF	TGTGCCAGCAGCTTAGCGGAGGTCACCGGAACTGAAGCTTTCTTT
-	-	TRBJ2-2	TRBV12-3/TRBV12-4	CASSPGPAGELFF	TGTGCCAGCAGTCCCGGGCCCGCGGGGGAGCTGTTTTTT
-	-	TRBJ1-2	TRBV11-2	CASSQIGGNSNYGYTF	TGTGCCAGCAGCCAGATCGGAGGGAATTCTAACTATGGCTACACCTTC
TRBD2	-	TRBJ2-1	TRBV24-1	CATSALGASGNEQFF	TGTGCCACCAGTGCCCTGGGGGCTAGCGGGAATGAGCAGTTCTTC
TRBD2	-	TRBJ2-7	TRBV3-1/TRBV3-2	CASRPAGTSIEQYF	TGTGCCAGCAGACCCGCCGGGACTAGCATAGAGCAGTACTTC
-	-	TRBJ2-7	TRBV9	CASSVGGGTYEQYF	TGTGCCAGCAGCGTAGGTGGCGGGACCTACGAGCAGTACTTC
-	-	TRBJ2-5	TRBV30	CAWSVGAGQETQYF	TGTGCCTGGAGTGTAGGGGCAGGGCAAGAGACCCAGTACTTC
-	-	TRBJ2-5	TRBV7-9	CASRPGQFEETQYF	TGTGCCAGCAGACCAGGACAGTTTGAAGAGACCCAGTACTTC
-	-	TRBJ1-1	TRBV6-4	CASSQQGGTEAFF	TGTGCCAGCAGCCAACAAGGAGGTACTGAAGCTTTCTTT
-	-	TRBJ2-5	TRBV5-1	CASSQLQETQYF	TGCGCCAGCAGCCAACTACAAGAGACCCAGTACTTC
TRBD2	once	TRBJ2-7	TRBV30	CAWSSGVGGVSYEQYF	TGTGCCTGGAGTTCTGGGGTTGGGGGGGTCTCCTACGAGCAGTACTTC
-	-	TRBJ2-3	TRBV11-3	CASSLSGNTDTQYF	TGTGCCAGCAGCTTATCCGGGAATACAGATACGCAGTATTTT
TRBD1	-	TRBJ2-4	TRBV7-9	CASSLGAGGKKNIQYF	TGTGCCAGCAGCTTAGGGGCAGGGGGCAAGAAAAACATTCAGTACTTC
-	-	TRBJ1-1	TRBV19	CASSPTVNTEAFF	TGTGCCAGTAGTCCGACAGTGAACACTGAAGCTTTCTTT